This T cell receptor (beta chain) was obtained from a study of blood T cell repertoires in COVID-19. Overall study: Whether acute or convalescent, the COVID-19 samples came from the United States, Italy and Spain.

Libraries were prepared by immunoSEQ multiplex PCR; TCRdb keeps only in-frame clonotypes and omits some of them. This table holds some 130,000 clones, around 82% found once. V was clipped by 3 bases and J by 3 bases; unmatched bases: 10. The CDR3 runs to 16 residues. Germline loops: CDR1 SGHDN, CDR2 FVKESK. Sequenced: peripheral blood. The J gene is TRBJ1-2, the V gene TRBV14, with TRBD1 identical over 7 bases. This clonotype was sampled from a man in his 60s with acute or convalescent COVID-19. This CDR3 is CASSQRGPDRYYGYTF. The CDR3 DNA reads as TGTGCCAGCAGCCAGAGGGGCCCGGACAGGTACTATGGCTACACCTTC.